This T cell receptor (beta chain) was observed in a study of CD8 T cells in Susac syndrome (dated by TCRdb to 2018 to 2020). Regarding the study in general: Whether CD8+ T cell activation and differentiation in Susac syndrome was antigen driven was tested using repertoire sequencing. The study compared CD8+ T cell repertoire clonality among 12 healthy donors, 14 Susac syndrome patients and fewer than 19 multiple sclerosis patients. Study-wide findings and limitations: The number of individuals in the TCR sequencing and HLA analysis was acknowledged as relatively small.

V loses 3 bases of germline sequence and J loses 4 bases, and the interval between the two ends is 6 bases. Its CDR3 holds 13 amino acids, cysteine through phenylalanine. Left in the record is the CDR3 DNA by itself, 39 bases read in frame from the first base. High-throughput TCR beta sequencing profiled peripheral blood CD8+ and CD4+ T cells from healthy donors, Susac syndrome patients and multiple sclerosis patients. The healthy donors served as controls matched for age and sex. CD8+ TEMRA cells were enriched by FACS, while bulk CD8+ and CD4+ T cells were purified by magnetic negative isolation. Blood was collected in EDTA tubes and processed within 24 hours, with PBMCs isolated through density gradient centrifugation. PBMCs intended for TCR sequencing were cryopreserved in liquid nitrogen and thawed later in a water bath at 37 degrees C. Purity of sorted or isolated CD4+, CD8+ and CD8+ TEMRA cells was at least 90%.

RNA was extracted with the RNeasy kit and roughly 0.45 to 1 ug was reverse transcribed using random hexamers. The immunoSEQ multiplex PCR assay, which covers 54 Vbeta and 13 Jbeta segments, was used to amplify TCR beta CDR3 regions. To correct PCR amplification bias, a synthetic template baseline was used for both primer optimization and computational correction. Per the source publication's procedure: Reads were assigned to V, D and J genes according to IMGT and analyzed in immunoSEQ Analyzer, with only productive sequences retained. Clonality was computed as one minus Shannon entropy normalized by log2 of the number of productive unique sequences. For each patient and control, public and private clones were evaluated among the 100 most prevalent clones. Susac-specific clones were defined as absent from healthy and MS cohorts, about 1,100 published viral clones and other ImmuneACCESS disease sequences. The public reads were quality trimmed at Q25 with fastp and then assembled into clones with MiXCR by TCRdb, keeping productive beta chains. Every entry covers one CDR3 protein and lists the most common genes and DNA from its rows. The authors' filters were not applied to this entry. The sample contains about 140,000 distinct CDR3 sequences, approximately 93% of them found a single time. Over 0.25% of the sample is taken by the ten largest.

Only a few counts were recorded for this clonotype. Its antigen target is currently unknown. No quality values exist for individual bases; no much larger clone is one base distant. The chain was built from TRBV12-3 or TRBV12-4 and TRBJ2-2; the D gene is possibly TRBD2, with 5 bases matching. The sequenced material came from CD8+ T cells from PBMCs. This receptor was identified in a human donor in good health. The nucleotide sequence reads TGTGCCAGCAGTTTCGGGGTCACCGGGGAGCTGTTTTTT. Translated, this gives CASSFGVTGELFF.